The 4 T cell receptor beta chains below all came from one sample that was sequenced in a study of blood T cell repertoires in COVID-19. Method: immunoSEQ multiplex PCR; TCRdb's copy keeps in-frame clones and lacks some. The sample includes 200,000 to 250,000 clones, about 88% of them seen just once. Sequenced input: peripheral blood. These receptors were obtained from a man aged 60 to 75 with acute or convalescent COVID-19.

This sequence joins TRBV19 and TRBJ2-7; the D is unclear. V was pared by 3 bases and J by 0 bases, with 12 bases between. CDR1 is LNHDA and CDR2 is SQIVND in the germline V gene (reference sequence). This CDR3 contains 15 residues. The chain's CDR3 is CASSIGQTSSYEQYF. The CDR3 DNA reads as TGTGCCAGTAGTATTGGGCAGACGAGCTCCTACGAGCAGTACTTC.

This chain links TRBV24-1 with TRBJ2-3, with 15 bases fitting TRBD2. The CDR3 has 18 amino acids. From germline, CDR1 is KGHDR and CDR2 SFDVKD. The ends lost 1 base at V and 5 bases at J; junction bases unmatched: 6. As DNA, the CDR3 is TGTGCCACCAGTGATTTTCCCGGGACTAGCGGGGGGCGAGATACGCAGTATTTT. This gives the protein CATSDFPGTSGGRDTQYF.

Only one count was recorded for this clone. V gene TRBV7-7 combines with J gene TRBJ2-2; 8 positions agree with TRBD1. The germline V gene encodes CDR1 SSHAT and CDR2 FNYEAQ (reference sequence). V was clipped by 5 bases and J by 0 bases; unmatched bases: 8. The CDR3 has 17 amino acids. The CDR3 nucleotides read TGTGCCAGCAGCACGACCCGACAGGGGACGAACACCGGGGAGCTGTTTTTT. Residues: CASSTTRQGTNTGELFF.

The V gene is TRBV5-1, the J gene TRBJ2-7; D is possibly TRBD1 (6 bases). The CDR3 runs 14 residues. V gave up 2 bases and J gave up 6 bases, with 15 bases separating them. CDR1 is SGHRS, CDR2 YFSETQ, per germline. As DNA, the CDR3 is TGCGCCAGCAGCTTTAATACAGGGTTGAGCGAGCAGTACTTC. Protein: CASSFNTGLSEQYF.